The rows below give T cell receptor beta chains drawn from one sample of a study of human T cells and chemical hapten exposure. MiXCR, applied by TCRdb to the RACE reads, yields one record per CDR3 protein. The repertoire consists of 100,000 or so distinct CDR3 sequences, with over 7.5% occurring once and the leading ten covering 2% to 2.5%. The sample here was whole blood, taken in connection with sensitization to the hapten diphenylcyclopropenone (DPC). Every receptor here comes from a middle-aged woman with alopecia areata. Some clones in this sample may be carry-over from other donors' samples. CDR3s include the opening cysteine and the closing phenylalanine or tryptophan. A D gene is named only where the DNA matches it firmly. Only part of the rows carry a size: once, few, many, or a class if the clone is expanded.

size | J | D | V | DNA | CDR3
many | TRBJ2-2 | TRBD1 | TRBV6-6 | TGTGCCAGCACGAACAGGGGCACCGGGGAGCTGTTTTTT | CASTNRGTGELFF
NA | TRBJ1-5 | NA | TRBV6-2/TRBV6-3 | TGTGCCAGCAGTTACTTTAAGGGCAATCAGCCCCAGCATTTT | CASSYFKGNQPQHF
many | TRBJ2-7 | TRBD2 | TRBV28 | TGTGCCAGCAGTTTCCCGGGGCTAGCGGTATTGCCCCTCTCCTACGAGCAGTACTTC | CASSFPGLAVLPLSYEQYF
few | TRBJ2-3 | TRBD2 | TRBV12-3/TRBV12-4 | TGTGCCAGCAGTTTCAGAGCGGGAGGATCCGATACGCAGTATTTT | CASSFRAGGSDTQYF
many | TRBJ2-1 | TRBD2 | TRBV3-1 | TGTGCCAGCAGCCGGGGTGGACTAGCGGGAGTCAATGAGCAGTTCTTC | CASSRGGLAGVNEQFF
many | TRBJ1-1 | TRBD1 | TRBV6-2/TRBV6-3 | TGTGCCAGCAGCTACCAACAGGGGTGGCGACCTGAAGCTTTCTTT | CASSYQQGWRPEAFF
NA | TRBJ2-1 | TRBD1 | TRBV5-5 | TGTGCCAGCAGCCAGACGCTGGGACAGGTCTATACCGGGACCTACAATGAGCAGTTCTTC | CASSQTLGQVYTGTYNEQFF
many | TRBJ1-1 | NA | TRBV12-3/TRBV12-4 | TGTGCCAGCAGTTTCTTTCGGGAACCTCTTGAAGCTTTCTTT | CASSFFREPLEAFF
many | TRBJ2-4 | NA | TRBV7-9 | TGTGCCAGCAGCTTACGGGGTTCCGCCAAAAACATTCAGTACTTC | CASSLRGSAKNIQYF
many | TRBJ2-5 | NA | TRBV24-1 | TGTGCCACCAGTTACAGTGGCTCACACCTAGAGACCCAGTACTTC | CATSYSGSHLETQYF
NA | TRBJ2-3 | TRBD2 | TRBV29-1 | TGCAGCGTCTGGGGAGGGGCCAGCAGGGATGAAATCGATACGCAGTATTTT | CSVWGGASRDEIDTQYF
NA | TRBJ1-2 | NA | TRBV6-5 | TGTGCCAGCAGATTCGGCCCCTATGGCTACACCTTC | CASRFGPYGYTF
NA | TRBJ2-5 | NA | TRBV5-4 | TGTGCCAGCACCTCCGGGGCAGAAGAGACCCAGTACTTC | CASTSGAEETQYF
NA | TRBJ2-7 | NA | TRBV4-1 | TGCGCGGAACCGAGGGGGTCCTACGAGCAGTACTTC | CAEPRGSYEQYF
few | TRBJ2-7 | TRBD2 | TRBV20-1 | TGCAGTGCTATAGCGGGAGGACACTCCTACGAGCAGTACTTC | CSAIAGGHSYEQYF
NA | TRBJ1-3 | TRBD1 | TRBV4-1 | TGCGCCAGCAGCCAAGGGGACAGGGGGCGCTTTGGAAACACCATATATTTT | CASSQGDRGRFGNTIYF
NA | TRBJ2-3 | NA | TRBV7-3 | TGTGCCAGCAGCTTAGCTGCCTACGCAGATACGCAGTATTTT | CASSLAAYADTQYF
NA | TRBJ2-7 | NA | TRBV27 | TGTGCCAGCAGTTCAACTCAGGGAGCCCGCTACGAGCAGTACTTC | CASSSTQGARYEQYF
NA | TRBJ2-2 | TRBD1 | TRBV6-5 | TGTGCCAGCACCCCGACAGGGATGGCCGGGGAGCTGTTTTTT | CASTPTGMAGELFF
NA | TRBJ2-7 | NA | TRBV10-3 | TGTGCCATCGGGGGAGTCGATTCGTACGAGCAGTACTTC | CAIGGVDSYEQYF
NA | TRBJ2-2 | TRBD2 | TRBV20-1 | TGCTGCTCCGGGGGGGGCACCGGGGAGCTGTTTTTT | CCSGGGTGELFF
NA | TRBJ2-2 | NA | TRBV18 | TGTGCCAGCTCACCACCAGAGGGCCCGAACACCGGGGAGCTGTTTTTT | CASSPPEGPNTGELFF
many | TRBJ1-5 | NA | TRBV6-1 | TGTGCCAGCAGTGTTAGGGCGTCAGGCGGAAATCAGCCCCAGCATTTT | CASSVRASGGNQPQHF
NA | TRBJ2-3 | TRBD1 | TRBV28 | TGTGCCACCAAAACAGGGGCAACGCAGTATTTT | CATKTGATQYF
NA | TRBJ2-3 | TRBD2 | TRBV30 | TGTGCCTGGGCGGGGGGACTCGCCACAGATACGCAGTATTTT | CAWAGGLATDTQYF
few | TRBJ2-7 | TRBD2 | TRBV6-2/TRBV6-3 | TGTGCCAGCAGAACCCTGCAGATCGGGAGGAGTAGTAACGAGCAGTACTTC | CASRTLQIGRSSNEQYF
NA | TRBJ1-2 | NA | TRBV20-1 | TGCAGTGCTCCGAAAACAGGGAACTATGGCTACACCTTC | CSAPKTGNYGYTF
few | TRBJ2-7 | NA | TRBV7-6 | TGTGCCAGCAGCTTAGCGATCCACTCCTACGAGCAGTACTTC | CASSLAIHSYEQYF
many | TRBJ2-2 | NA | TRBV18 | TGTGCCAGCTCACCTAGCGGCGCGAACACCGGGGAGCTGTTTTTT | CASSPSGANTGELFF
many | TRBJ2-5 | NA | TRBV7-6 | TGTGCCAGCAGCCGGGTTGGACAGCAAGAGACCCAGTACTTC | CASSRVGQQETQYF
many | TRBJ2-3 | NA | TRBV6-1 | TGTGCCAGCAGTGATCGCAGGGGCATGACGGATACGCAGTATTTT | CASSDRRGMTDTQYF
few | TRBJ2-1 | NA | TRBV5-4 | TGTGCCAGCAGCGGCGCGGGAAGCTCCTACAATGAGCAGTTCTTC | CASSGAGSSYNEQFF
NA | TRBJ2-7 | NA | TRBV10-3 | TGTGCCGGCTCCGGGACTGCTACCTACGAGCAGTACTTC | CAGSGTATYEQYF
NA | TRBJ2-6 | NA | TRBV6-6 | TGTGCCAGCAGTTGGGACTCTGGGGCCAACGTCCTGACTTTC | CASSWDSGANVLTF
NA | TRBJ2-1 | NA | TRBV20-1 | TGCAGTGCTAGAGAGCCGGATGAGCAGTTCTTC | CSAREPDEQFF
NA | TRBJ2-7 | NA | TRBV11-1 | TGTGCCAGCAGCTTAGAGCCTCTAGGCGAGCAGTACTTC | CASSLEPLGEQYF
NA | TRBJ1-1 | NA | TRBV28 | TGTGCCAGCAGTACCCGGGGGTTTCGTGCTTTCTTT | CASSTRGFRAFF
many | TRBJ2-3 | TRBD2 | TRBV2 | TGTGCCAGCAGCGTTTGGACTAGCGGGAGCCCAGATACGCAGTATTTT | CASSVWTSGSPDTQYF
NA | TRBJ2-5 | NA | TRBV4-2 | TGTGCCAGCAGCCAAGCCGGTGGGGAGACCCAGTACTTC | CASSQAGGETQYF
NA | TRBJ2-2 | NA | TRBV6-2/TRBV6-3 | TGTGCCAGCAGTCATCTGGGGGGCCTTGGCGGGGAGCTGTTTTTT | CASSHLGGLGGELFF
few | TRBJ1-5 | NA | TRBV5-6 | TGTGCCAGCAGCTTGGGACCACCCGGTCAGCCCCAGCATTTT | CASSLGPPGQPQHF
NA | TRBJ1-5 | NA | TRBV9 | TGTGCCAGCAGCGTAGAGGACGGGCCGCACAATCAGCCCCAGCATTTT | CASSVEDGPHNQPQHF
few | TRBJ2-7 | NA | TRBV21-1 | TGTGCCAGCAGCAAAAAAGGGACAGCCAAATTTTTAGCGGGAGGGCCGTGCCACGAGCAGTACTTC | CASSKKGTAKFLAGGPCHEQYF
NA | TRBJ2-3 | NA | TRBV12-3/TRBV12-4 | TGTGCCAGCAGAGGAGGAGGCATCGGTACAGATACGCAGTATTTT | CASRGGGIGTDTQYF
many | TRBJ1-2 | NA | TRBV13 | TGTGCCAGCAGCTTAGGCGGCCTCCCCAAAGATCCTAACTATGGCTACACCTTC | CASSLGGLPKDPNYGYTF
many | TRBJ1-2 | NA | TRBV29-1 | TGCAGCGCGGGCCAGACCAACTATGGCTACACCTTC | CSAGQTNYGYTF
few | TRBJ1-2 | NA | TRBV4-2 | TGTGCCAGCAGTCTCGGCCAGGGTATTATCTCCTTC | CASSLGQGIISF
NA | TRBJ2-7 | TRBD1 | TRBV7-3 | TGTGCCAGCAGCTTAACGAGTGGCCCAGGGGGTGAGCAGTACTTC | CASSLTSGPGGEQYF
few | TRBJ2-3 | TRBD1 | TRBV5-1 | TGCGCCAGCAGCTTCCAGGGGGTTTCAGATACGCAGTATTTT | CASSFQGVSDTQYF
many | TRBJ2-1 | NA | TRBV10-3 | TGTGCCATCAGTGATTATGAAGGGAACAATGAGCAGTTCTTC | CAISDYEGNNEQFF
many | TRBJ2-5 | TRBD1 | TRBV7-9 | TGTGCCAGCAGCCACAGGGGACAAGAGACCCAGTACTTC | CASSHRGQETQYF
NA | TRBJ1-2 | NA | TRBV7-3 | TGTGCCAGCAGCTTCGGGCAGGGTGGCTATGGCTACACCTTC | CASSFGQGGYGYTF
many | TRBJ1-1 | NA | TRBV29-1 | TGCAGCGTCCGGAGAAACACTGAAGCTTTCTTT | CSVRRNTEAFF
NA | TRBJ2-7 | NA | TRBV5-6 | TGTGCCAGCAGCCACGGCACCCCCAACGAGCAGTACTTC | CASSHGTPNEQYF
NA | TRBJ2-1 | NA | TRBV12-3/TRBV12-4 | TGTGCCAGCAGTTTAGGGGCAGGGGCCTACAATGAGCAGTTCTTC | CASSLGAGAYNEQFF
few | TRBJ2-1 | TRBD2 | TRBV20-1 | TGCAGTGCTAAAGGACTAGCGGGGAGCAATGAGCAGTTCTTC | CSAKGLAGSNEQFF